This T cell receptor beta chain was observed in a study of blood T cell repertoires in COVID-19. Study details: COVID-19 samples, acute and convalescent, were from the United States, Italy and Spain. In each case, the material was cDNA or gDNA derived from T cells, B-cell-depleted T cells, or PBMCs.

Authors' methods: Estimation of nucleated cell counts was performed using reference gene primer amplification. Data came from immunoSEQ multiplex PCR; TCRdb stores just in-frame clones and leaves some out. V, J and clone size derive from that table, while D and trimming were established from the DNA sequence. The repertoire consists of 50,000 or so clones, with around nine tenths occurring once and the leading ten covering approximately 15%. This CDR3 has 18 amino acids. V gave up 0 bases and J gave up 5 bases; unmatched junction bases: 12. The germline V gene has CDR1 LGHNA and CDR2 YNFKEQ. The sequence derives from a human donor with active COVID-19. The donor label of this sample is uncertain. Material for sequencing was peripheral blood. The J gene is TRBJ2-7, the V gene TRBV4-2; 11 positions match TRBD2. In DNA, the CDR3 is TGTGCCAGCAGCCAAGATAGGGAGGAACTAGCGGGAGAGAACGAGCAGTACTTC. Translating gives CASSQDREELAGENEQYF.